What follows is one T cell receptor (beta chain) and its context. This specimen belongs to a study of CD8 T cells in Susac syndrome. With V trimmed by 2 bases and J by 5 bases, 2 bases remained unmatched. Germline V lookup: CDR1 MNHEY, CDR2 SVGEGT. The CDR3 consists of 14 residues. Random hexamers primed reverse transcription of 0.5 to 1 ug RNA. TCRdb re-called the immunoSEQ multiplex PCR reads through MiXCR, storing one row per CDR3 protein. The top ten clones hold 0.2% to 0.25% of a sample with some 300,000 distinct CDR3 sequences, 75% to 85% of them seen once. The study sequenced TCR beta in blood CD8+ and CD4+ T cells. FACS was used to enrich TEMRA cells, whereas the CD8+ and CD4+ T cells were obtained by negative isolation.

The V call is TRBV6-2 or TRBV6-3, the J call TRBJ1-5; 8 nucleotides agree with TRBD1. The clonotype comes from a human donor with multiple sclerosis. Material: CD8+ T cells from PBMCs. The CDR3 DNA reads as TGTGCCAGCAGTTACGGGACAGGCCATCAGCCCCAGCATTTT. Protein: CASSYGTGHQPQHF.